What follows describes a single T cell receptor (beta chain). Per the germline V gene, CDR1 is SGHRS and CDR2 is YFSETQ. This CDR3 has 15 residues. These data originate in a study of cytomegalovirus exposure and HLA in healthy donors. The PCR made use of 60 Vbeta and 13 Jbeta primers. Profiled with immunoSEQ multiplex PCR; TCRdb holds only in-frame clones, not every one. Here the sample spans approximately 170,000 clones, roughly four fifths being singletons. This clonotype was obtained from a female donor in good health and CMV-seronegative. Sequencing input: PBMCs. This chain connects TRBV5-1 to TRBJ2-5; 12 positions match TRBD1. The J call is uncertain, as TRBJ2-7 better fits the DNA end. CDR3 coding DNA: TGCGCCAGCAGCTTCGCGGGACAGGGGGCCCGCGAGCAGTACTTC. Protein: CASSFAGQGAREQYF.